The next 9 T cell receptor beta chains were all read from a single sample in a study of T cells expressing NK-cell markers. TCRdb derives one entry per CDR3 protein from the 5' RACE reads, leaving out DNA. The sample shows about 460,000 distinct CDR3 sequences, and approximately 1.4% sits with its ten largest clones. Sample: blood T cells: a sorted CD56 or NKG2C T cell subset, CD4+ or CD8+ T cells, or bulk PBMC T cells (not recorded which). The receptors derive from a woman in her 50s in good health.

This chain joins TRBV20-1 and TRBJ2-7. The germline V gene encodes CDR1 DFQATT and CDR2 SNEGSKA (reference sequence). This CDR3 region has 14 residues. The CDR3 is CSARDLHGSYEQYF.

This rearrangement joins TRBV29-1 to TRBJ2-1. The CDR3 extends over 11 amino acids. Germline loops: CDR1 SQVTM, CDR2 ANQGSEA. The CDR3 loop is CTTDRSNEQFF.

This chain uses TRBV4-1 with TRBJ1-5; the TCRdb call, TRBD1, lacks DNA for checking. Germline V gene data show CDR1 as MGHRA and CDR2 as YSYEKL. The CDR3 sequence is 15 residues long. The CDR3 loop is CASSPFLQGVGPQHF.

This rearrangement joins TRBV27 to TRBJ1-2; TCRdb returns TRBD1, unconfirmable since there is no DNA. The CDR3 covers 14 residues. Germline V gives CDR1 MNHEY, CDR2 SMNVEV (reference sequence). CDR3 region: CASRQGGGNYGYTF.

V usage is TRBV12-3 or TRBV12-4 and J usage is TRBJ1-5. CDR3 size: 16 residues. The CDR3 loop reads CASSSQGPGYGQPQHF.

The CDR3 reads CSGSNTLDTGELFF. The chain has TRBV29-1 and TRBJ2-2. Germline V gene sequence: CDR1 SQVTM, CDR2 ANQGSEA. The CDR3 is 14 amino acids.

J is TRBJ1-1 and V is TRBV10-3; absent DNA, TCRdb's TRBD1 call cannot be checked. This CDR3 comprises 12 residues. Germline-derived CDR1 and CDR2 are ENHRY and SYGVKD. CDR3 protein: CAITQGGTEAFF.

The chain employs TRBV10-3 and TRBJ1-5; TCRdb's D call, TRBD1, is unchecked because there is no DNA. From germline, CDR1 is ENHRY and CDR2 SYGVKD. The CDR3 runs to 15 residues. The CDR3: CAISERQGANQPQHF.

The CDR3 region is CASSYAGFKETQYF. The chain uses TRBV6-5 and TRBJ2-5. CDR1 and CDR2 (germline): MNHEY, SVGAGI. The CDR3 runs 14 residues.